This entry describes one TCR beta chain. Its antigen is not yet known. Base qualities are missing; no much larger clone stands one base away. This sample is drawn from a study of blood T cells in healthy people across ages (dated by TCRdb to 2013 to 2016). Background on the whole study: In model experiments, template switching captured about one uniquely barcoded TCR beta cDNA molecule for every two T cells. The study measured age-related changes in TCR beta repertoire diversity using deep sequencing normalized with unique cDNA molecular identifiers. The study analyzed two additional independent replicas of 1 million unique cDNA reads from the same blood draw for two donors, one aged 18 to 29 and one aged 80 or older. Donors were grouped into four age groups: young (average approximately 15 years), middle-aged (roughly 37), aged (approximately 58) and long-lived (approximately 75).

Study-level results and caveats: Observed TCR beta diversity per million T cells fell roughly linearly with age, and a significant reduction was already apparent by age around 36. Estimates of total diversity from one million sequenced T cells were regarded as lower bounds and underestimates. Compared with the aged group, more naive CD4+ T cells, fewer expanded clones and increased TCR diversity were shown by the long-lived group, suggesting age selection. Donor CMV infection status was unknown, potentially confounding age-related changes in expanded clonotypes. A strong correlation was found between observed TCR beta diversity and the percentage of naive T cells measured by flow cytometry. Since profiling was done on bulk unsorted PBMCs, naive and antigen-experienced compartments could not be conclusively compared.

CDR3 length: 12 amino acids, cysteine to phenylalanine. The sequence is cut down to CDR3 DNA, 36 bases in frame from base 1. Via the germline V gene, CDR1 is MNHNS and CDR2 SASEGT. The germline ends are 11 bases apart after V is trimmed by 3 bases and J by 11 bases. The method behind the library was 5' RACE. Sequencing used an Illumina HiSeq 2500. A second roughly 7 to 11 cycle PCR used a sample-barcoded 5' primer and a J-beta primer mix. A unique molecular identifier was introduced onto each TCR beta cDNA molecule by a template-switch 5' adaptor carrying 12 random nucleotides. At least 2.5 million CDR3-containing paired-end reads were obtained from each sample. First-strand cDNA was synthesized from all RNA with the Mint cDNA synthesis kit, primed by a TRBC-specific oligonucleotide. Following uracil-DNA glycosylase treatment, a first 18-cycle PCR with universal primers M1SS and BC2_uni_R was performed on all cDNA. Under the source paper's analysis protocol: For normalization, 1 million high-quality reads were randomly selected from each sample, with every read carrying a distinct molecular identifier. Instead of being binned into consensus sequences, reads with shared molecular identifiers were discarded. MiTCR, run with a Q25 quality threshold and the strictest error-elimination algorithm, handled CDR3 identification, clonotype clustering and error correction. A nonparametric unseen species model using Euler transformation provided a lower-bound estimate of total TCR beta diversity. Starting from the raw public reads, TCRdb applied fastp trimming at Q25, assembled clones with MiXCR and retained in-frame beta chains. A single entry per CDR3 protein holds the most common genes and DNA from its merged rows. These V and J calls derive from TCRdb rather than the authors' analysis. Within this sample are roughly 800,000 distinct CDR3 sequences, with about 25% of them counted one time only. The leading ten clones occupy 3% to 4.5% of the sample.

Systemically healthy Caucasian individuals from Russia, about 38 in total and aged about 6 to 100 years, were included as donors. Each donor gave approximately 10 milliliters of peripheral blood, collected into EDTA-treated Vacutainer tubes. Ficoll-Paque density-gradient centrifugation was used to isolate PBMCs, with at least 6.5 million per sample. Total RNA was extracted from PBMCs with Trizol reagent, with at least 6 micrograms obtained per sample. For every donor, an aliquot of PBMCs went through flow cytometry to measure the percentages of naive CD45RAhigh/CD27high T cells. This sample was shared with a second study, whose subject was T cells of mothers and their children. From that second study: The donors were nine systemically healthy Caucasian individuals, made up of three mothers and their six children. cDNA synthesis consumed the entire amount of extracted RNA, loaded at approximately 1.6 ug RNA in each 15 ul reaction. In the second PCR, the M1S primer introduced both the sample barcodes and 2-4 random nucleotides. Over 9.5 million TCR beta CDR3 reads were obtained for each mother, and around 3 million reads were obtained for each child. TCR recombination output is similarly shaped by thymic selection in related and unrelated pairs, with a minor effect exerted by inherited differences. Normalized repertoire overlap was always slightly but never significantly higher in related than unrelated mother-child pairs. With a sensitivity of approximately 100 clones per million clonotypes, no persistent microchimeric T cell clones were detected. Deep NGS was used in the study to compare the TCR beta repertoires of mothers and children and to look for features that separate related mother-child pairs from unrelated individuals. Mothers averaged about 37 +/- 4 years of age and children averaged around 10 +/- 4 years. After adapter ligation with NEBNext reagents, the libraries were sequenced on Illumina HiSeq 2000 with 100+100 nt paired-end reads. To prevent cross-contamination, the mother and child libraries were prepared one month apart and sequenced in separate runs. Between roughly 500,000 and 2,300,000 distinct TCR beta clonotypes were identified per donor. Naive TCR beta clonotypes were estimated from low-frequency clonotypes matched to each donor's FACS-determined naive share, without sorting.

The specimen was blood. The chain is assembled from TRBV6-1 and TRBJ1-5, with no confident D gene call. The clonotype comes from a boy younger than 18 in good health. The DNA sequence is TGTGCCAGCAGTGACCCGAAAGAGACCCAGCATTTT. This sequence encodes CASSDPKETQHF.